Following are 15 T cell receptor beta chains from one sample sequenced in a study of blood T cells in healthy people across ages. A second PCR of about 6 to 12 cycles used a sample-barcoded 5' primer and a J-beta primer mix. MiXCR was run by TCRdb on the 5' RACE reads, yielding one entry per CDR3 protein. The table has 540,000 or so distinct CDR3 sequences, 40% to 55% seen once. The sequencing input was blood. The receptor source for this set is a man older than 75 in good health.

The chain couples TRBV6-2 or TRBV6-3 to TRBJ2-2; 7 bases are a match to TRBD1. Germline V CDR1 and CDR2: MNHEY, SVGEGT. Losses at the gene ends were 3 bases for V and 3 bases for J; bases not matched to a gene: 4. This CDR3 comprises 15 residues. The CDR3 is CASSYSDRDTGELFF. The CDR3 coding sequence is TGTGCCAGCAGTTATTCCGACAGGGACACCGGGGAGCTGTTTTTT.

The rearrangement joins TRBV6-2 or TRBV6-3 to TRBJ2-5; D gene unclear. V lost 9 bases to trimming and J lost 5 bases, with 10 bases between them. This CDR3 is 11 amino acids long. From germline, CDR1 is MNHEY and CDR2 SVGEGT. CDR3 sequence reads: CARRQEETQYF. The CDR3 nucleotides read TGTGCCAGGCGTCAGGAGGAGACCCAGTACTTC.

In this sample, this clonotype turned up a few times. The gene calls are TRBV5-1 and TRBJ2-3, with 9 bases fitting TRBD1. Germline-derived CDR1 and CDR2 are SGHRS and YFSETQ. There are 17 residues in the CDR3. V lost 4 bases to trimming and J lost 2 bases; unmatched junction nucleotides: 11. The CDR3 region has the DNA TGCGCCAGCAGCCCCCACAGGGGGCGAGGAGACACAGATACGCAGTATTTT. It is translated as CASSPHRGRGDTDTQYF.

A word on this clonotype: This clone may be a read error of a much larger clone one base away. This chain connects TRBV6-6 to TRBJ2-7; D is possibly TRBD1 or TRBD2 (6 bases each). The CDR3 is 15 residues long. Between the trimmed V and J ends, which lost 2 bases and 6 bases, there was a span of 17 bases. From germline, CDR1 is MNHNY and CDR2 SVGAGI (reference sequence). Here the CDR3 DNA reads TGTGCCAGCAGTTACCCGGGGGACACTCCCTCCGAGCAGTACTTC. It yields the protein CASSYPGDTPSEQYF.

This clonotype has more than one count but fewer than ten. CDR3 coding DNA: TGCAGTGCTTCGTATAGCGGGAGGGCCACTGAGCAGTTCTTC. It encodes CSASYSGRATEQFF. The J gene is TRBJ2-1, the V gene TRBV20-1; 11 nucleotides line up with TRBD2. The CDR3 contains 14 residues. J lost 9 bases, V lost 5 bases, and 9 bases had no gene match. Per germline, CDR1 DFQATT and CDR2 SNEGSKA (reference sequence).

The chain has TRBV5-1 and TRBJ2-5, with 9 nucleotides matching TRBD1. Germline trimming cut 1 base from V and 5 bases from J; bases unmatched to any gene: 3. This CDR3 has 14 amino acids. Germline CDR1 SGHRS, CDR2 YFSETQ. In DNA form, the CDR3 reads TGCGCCAGCAGCTTGACAGGGGGCGTGGAGACCCAGTACTTC. It encodes CASSLTGGVETQYF.

V and J are TRBV28 and TRBJ2-7; possibly TRBD2 for D (6 bases). The CDR3 sequence is 12 residues long. Germline CDR1 and CDR2: MDHEN and SYDVKM. V was clipped by 10 bases and J by 0 bases, with 10 bases between them. The CDR3 here is CATRGSSYEQYF. The CDR3 nucleotides read TGTGCCACCCGGGGGAGCTCCTACGAGCAGTACTTC.

This clonotype was counted only a few times. The junction differs from germline at one of its ends, possibly a read error. The CDR3, as DNA: TGTGCCAGCAGCTTGGAGGGGACAGGGGTGTATTCACCCCCCCACTTT. This codes for CASSLEGTGVYSPPHF. V gene TRBV5-8 combines with J gene TRBJ1-6; 10 positions agree with TRBD1. This CDR3 comprises 16 residues. CDR1 SGHTS and CDR2 YDEGEE come from the germline V gene.

V is TRBV6-6 and J is TRBJ2-7; perhaps D is TRBD1 or TRBD2 (5 bases each). V was clipped by 7 bases and J by 2 bases, with 18 bases between them. The CDR3 covers 15 residues. The germline V gene encodes CDR1 MNHNY and CDR2 SVGAGI (reference sequence). CDR3 nucleotides: TGTGCCAGCATCCCTTCAAGGGACCGGCCCTACGAGCAGTACTTC. Amino acids: CASIPSRDRPYEQYF.

This clonotype showed up many times. The chain recombines TRBV6-6 with TRBJ1-2; 8 positions agree with TRBD1. From germline, CDR1 is MNHNY and CDR2 SVGAGI (reference sequence). CDR3 length equals 14 residues. V lost 5 bases, J lost 4 bases, and 6 bases stayed unmatched. The CDR3, as DNA: TGTGCCAGCAGTCCCGGACAGGGTACCTATGGCTACACCTTC. Translating it yields CASSPGQGTYGYTF.

This chain uses TRBV2 with TRBJ2-3, with D tentatively TRBD1 (6 bases). With 7 bases removed from V and 2 bases from J, the gap between germline ends came to 13 bases. Germline values: CDR1 SNHLY, CDR2 FYNNEI. The CDR3 contains 14 residues. The CDR3 nucleotides are TGTGCCAGCACCGCCCGGGGACACACAGATACGCAGTATTTT. Translating it yields CASTARGHTDTQYF. Together with reference TRBV2 and TRBJ2-3, the CDR3 gives the full variable domain: EPEVTQTPSHQVTQMGQEVILRCVPISNHLYFYWYRQILGQKVEFLVSFYNNEISEKSEIFDDQFSVERPDGSNFTLKIRSTKLEDSAMYFCASTARGHTDTQYFGPGTRLTVL.

This sequence joins TRBV29-1 and TRBJ2-7; 7 bases line up with TRBD1. With 7 bases clipped from V and 1 base from J, the junction kept 7 bases outside the gene matches. The CDR3 is 13 residues long. The germline V gene has CDR1 SQVTM and CDR2 ANQGSEA. The CDR3 protein is CSAGDRNSYEQYF. The CDR3 region has the DNA TGCAGCGCAGGGGACAGAAATTCCTACGAGCAGTACTTC.

This clonotype was recorded at least ten times. The V and J genes are TRBV7-2 and TRBJ2-5; possible D gene TRBD2, 5 bases. CDR1 SGHTA and CDR2 FQGNSA come from the germline V gene. The CDR3 has 14 residues. The ends were cut back, 3 bases at V and 5 bases at J, with 13 bases in the middle. The CDR3 spells CASSFTGMVETQYF. The CDR3 DNA is TGTGCCAGCAGCTTTACGGGGATGGTGGAGACCCAGTACTTC. The variable domain in full, completed from reference TRBV7-2 and TRBJ2-5, reads GAGVSQSPSNKVTEKGKDVELRCDPISGHTALYWYRQSLGQGLEFLIYFQGNSAPDKSGLPSDRFSAERTGGSVSTLTIQRTQQEDSAVYLCASSFTGMVETQYFGPGTRLLVL.

The chain links TRBV20-1 to TRBJ2-3; D gene ambiguous. The CDR3 totals 14 residues. Trimming cost V 1 base and J 1 base, with 9 bases left between them. CDR1 DFQATT and CDR2 SNEGSKA come from the germline V gene (reference sequence). CDR3 nucleotide sequence: TGCAGTGCTAGAGTAACCCGGGGCACAGATACGCAGTATTTT. Protein product: CSARVTRGTDTQYF.

The rearrangement links TRBV29-1 to TRBJ2-7, with 10 bases fitting TRBD1. With 4 bases clipped from V and 2 bases from J, the junction kept 2 bases outside the gene matches. The CDR3 spans 13 residues. From germline, CDR1 is SQVTM and CDR2 ANQGSEA. The CDR3 reads CSVAGTGAYEQYF. The CDR3 coding sequence is TGCAGCGTTGCCGGGACAGGGGCCTACGAGCAGTACTTC.